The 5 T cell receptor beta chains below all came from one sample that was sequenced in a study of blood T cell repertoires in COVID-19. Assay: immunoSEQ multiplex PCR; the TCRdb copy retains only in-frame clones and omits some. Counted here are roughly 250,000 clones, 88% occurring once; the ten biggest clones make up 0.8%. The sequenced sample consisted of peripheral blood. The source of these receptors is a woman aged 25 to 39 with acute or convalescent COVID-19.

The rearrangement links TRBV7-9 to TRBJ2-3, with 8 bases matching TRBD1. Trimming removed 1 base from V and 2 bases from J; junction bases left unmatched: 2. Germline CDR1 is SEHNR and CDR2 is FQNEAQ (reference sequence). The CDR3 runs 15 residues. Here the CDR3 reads CASSLGTGITDTQYF. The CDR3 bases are TGTGCCAGCAGCTTAGGGACAGGGATCACAGATACGCAGTATTTT. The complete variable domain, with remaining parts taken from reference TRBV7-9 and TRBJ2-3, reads DTGVSQNPRHKITKRGQNVTFRCDPISEHNRLYWYRQTLGQGPEFLTYFQNEAQLEKSRLLSDRFSAERPKGSFSTLEIQRTEQGDSAMYLCASSLGTGITDTQYFGPGTRLTVL.

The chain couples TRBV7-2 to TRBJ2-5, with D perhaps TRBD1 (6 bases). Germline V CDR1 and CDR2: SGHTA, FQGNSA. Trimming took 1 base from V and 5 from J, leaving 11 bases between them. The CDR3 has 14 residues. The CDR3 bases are TGTGCCAGCAGCTTAGGCAGGGGACGCGAGACCCAGTACTTC. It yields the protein CASSLGRGRETQYF. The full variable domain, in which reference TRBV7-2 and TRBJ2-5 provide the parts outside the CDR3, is GAGVSQSPSNKVTEKGKDVELRCDPISGHTALYWYRQSLGQGLEFLIYFQGNSAPDKSGLPSDRFSAERTGGSVSTLTIQRTQQEDSAVYLCASSLGRGRETQYFGPGTRLLVL.

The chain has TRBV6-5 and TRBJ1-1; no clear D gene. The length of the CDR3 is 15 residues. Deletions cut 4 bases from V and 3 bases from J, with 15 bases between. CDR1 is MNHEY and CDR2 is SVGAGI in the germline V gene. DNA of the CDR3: TGTGCCAGCAGTTTAGACCCGGCGGCGGACACTGAAGCTTTCTTT. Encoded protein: CASSLDPAADTEAFF.

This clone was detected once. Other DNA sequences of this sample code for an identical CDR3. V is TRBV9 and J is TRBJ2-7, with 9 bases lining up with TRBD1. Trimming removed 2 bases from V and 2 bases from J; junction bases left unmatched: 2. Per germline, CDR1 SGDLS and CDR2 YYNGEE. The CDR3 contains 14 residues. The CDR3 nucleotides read TGTGCCAGCAGCGTTGGACAGGGGCCCTACGAGCAGTACTTC. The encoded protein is CASSVGQGPYEQYF.

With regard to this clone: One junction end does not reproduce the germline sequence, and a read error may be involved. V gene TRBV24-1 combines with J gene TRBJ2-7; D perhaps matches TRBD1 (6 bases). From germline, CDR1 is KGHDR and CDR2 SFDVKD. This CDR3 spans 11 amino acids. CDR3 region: CATMVSGARRF. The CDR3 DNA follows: TGTGCCACCATGGTCTCAGGGGCGCGTCGGTTC.